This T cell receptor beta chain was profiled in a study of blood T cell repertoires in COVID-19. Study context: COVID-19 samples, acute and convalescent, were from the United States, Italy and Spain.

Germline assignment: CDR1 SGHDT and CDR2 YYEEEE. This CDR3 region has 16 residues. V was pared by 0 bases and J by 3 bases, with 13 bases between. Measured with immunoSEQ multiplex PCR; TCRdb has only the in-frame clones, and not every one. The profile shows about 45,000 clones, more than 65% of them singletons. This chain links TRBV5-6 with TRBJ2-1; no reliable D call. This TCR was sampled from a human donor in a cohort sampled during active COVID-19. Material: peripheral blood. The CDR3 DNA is TGTGCCAGCAGCTTGGGTCCTAATCTCATCTACAATGAGCAGTTCTTC. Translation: CASSLGPNLIYNEQFF.